Listed below are T cell receptor beta chains from one sample, sequenced in a study of T-cell memory formation after mild COVID-19. TCRdb reprocessed the 5' RACE reads with MiXCR, giving one entry per CDR3 protein. The table records a few hundred thousand distinct CDR3 sequences, about 10% of them present only once. Input material: PBMCs or a T cell subset sorted from them (not recorded which). Every receptor here comes from a young man who had mild COVID-19 (a few samples of this study predate the infection). Cell type and time point are not known. CDR3s include the opening cysteine and the closing phenylalanine or tryptophan. A D gene is named only where the DNA matches it firmly. Clone size appears in some rows only: once, few, many, or a class for an expanded clone.

d_call: .; v_call: TRBV24-1; j_call: TRBJ2-5; clone_size: .; cdr3_nt: TGTGCCACCAGTGATTTTAGGCAAGAGACCCAGTACTTC; cdr3_aa: CATSDFRQETQYF
d_call: .; v_call: TRBV28; j_call: TRBJ2-1; clone_size: few; cdr3_nt: TGTGCCAGCACCCCGAGACAGGTCATTTCCTACAATGAGCAGTTCTTC; cdr3_aa: CASTPRQVISYNEQFF
d_call: .; v_call: TRBV11-2; j_call: TRBJ1-3; clone_size: few; cdr3_nt: TGTGCCAGCAGTTCGACCGCACCAGGAAACACCATATATTTT; cdr3_aa: CASSSTAPGNTIYF
d_call: TRBD1; v_call: TRBV12-3/TRBV12-4; j_call: TRBJ2-1; clone_size: many; cdr3_nt: TGTGCCAGCGCACATTGGGACAGGGCCTACAATGAGCAGTTCTTC; cdr3_aa: CASAHWDRAYNEQFF
d_call: TRBD2; v_call: TRBV5-1; j_call: TRBJ2-3; clone_size: .; cdr3_nt: TGCGCCAGCAGCTTGGACCAGCGGGGGAACACAGATACGCAGTATTTT; cdr3_aa: CASSLDQRGNTDTQYF
d_call: .; v_call: TRBV19; j_call: TRBJ1-5; clone_size: few; cdr3_nt: TGTGCCAGTAGTCCCTGGGGGGGAAGCGGCCAGCCCCAGCATTTT; cdr3_aa: CASSPWGGSGQPQHF
d_call: .; v_call: TRBV6-6; j_call: TRBJ2-6; clone_size: .; cdr3_nt: TGTGCCAGCAGTTTTGGGGCTGGGGCCAACGTCCTGACTTTC; cdr3_aa: CASSFGAGANVLTF
d_call: .; v_call: TRBV27; j_call: TRBJ1-4; clone_size: .; cdr3_nt: TGTGCCAGCAGCACAGACAGAGCTAATGAAAAACTGTTTTTT; cdr3_aa: CASSTDRANEKLFF
d_call: TRBD1; v_call: TRBV5-6; j_call: TRBJ1-5; clone_size: .; cdr3_nt: TGTGCCAGCAGTTCCGGGACAGGGGTTCAGCCCCAGCATTTT; cdr3_aa: CASSSGTGVQPQHF
d_call: .; v_call: TRBV5-1; j_call: TRBJ2-3; clone_size: many; cdr3_nt: TGTGCCAGCAGTCCCAGCGGGACAGATACGCAGTATTTT; cdr3_aa: CASSPSGTDTQYF
d_call: .; v_call: TRBV12-3/TRBV12-4; j_call: TRBJ2-1; clone_size: few; cdr3_nt: TGTGCCAGCAGTTTAGAGTGGGGAGTAGGCAATGAGCAGTTCTTC; cdr3_aa: CASSLEWGVGNEQFF
d_call: .; v_call: TRBV7-7; j_call: TRBJ1-5; clone_size: .; cdr3_nt: TGTGCCAGCAGCCAAACCCACCCGCTATCCGGCGAGCCCCAGCATTTT; cdr3_aa: CASSQTHPLSGEPQHF
d_call: TRBD1; v_call: TRBV4-2; j_call: TRBJ1-6; clone_size: many; cdr3_nt: TGTGCCAGCAGCAAAATAGACAGGGGGCACTCCTATAATTCACCCCTCCACTTT; cdr3_aa: CASSKIDRGHSYNSPLHF
d_call: .; v_call: TRBV7-3; j_call: TRBJ2-4; clone_size: .; cdr3_nt: TGTGCCAGCAGCAGTTACGGGACCCGAGTAGCCAAAAACATTCAGTACTTC; cdr3_aa: CASSSYGTRVAKNIQYF
d_call: .; v_call: TRBV7-2; j_call: TRBJ1-1; clone_size: few; cdr3_nt: TGTGCCAGCAGTTCCACGCGGTATGAAGCTTTCTTT; cdr3_aa: CASSSTRYEAFF
d_call: .; v_call: TRBV7-2; j_call: TRBJ2-3; clone_size: few; cdr3_nt: TGTGCCAGCAGCGCGACTAGGCGGGACACAGATACGCAGTATTTT; cdr3_aa: CASSATRRDTDTQYF
d_call: TRBD1; v_call: TRBV6-2/TRBV6-3; j_call: TRBJ2-1; clone_size: few; cdr3_nt: TGTGCCAGCAGACCTTATTATACGACAGGGTTCAACCCCAATGAGCAGTTCTTC; cdr3_aa: CASRPYYTTGFNPNEQFF
d_call: TRBD2; v_call: TRBV5-1; j_call: TRBJ2-1; clone_size: few; cdr3_nt: TGCGCCAGCAGCTTGGCCACGACTAGCGGGGGGGAGCAGTTCTTC; cdr3_aa: CASSLATTSGGEQFF
d_call: TRBD1; v_call: TRBV11-2; j_call: TRBJ1-1; clone_size: .; cdr3_nt: TGTGCCAGCAGCCAGGGGGGGATCCCCGAAGCTTTCTTT; cdr3_aa: CASSQGGIPEAFF
d_call: .; v_call: TRBV4-3; j_call: TRBJ1-2; clone_size: few; cdr3_nt: TGCGCCAGCAGCCAAGATCCGGGGGCCTATGGCTACACCTTC; cdr3_aa: CASSQDPGAYGYTF
d_call: .; v_call: TRBV7-9; j_call: TRBJ2-5; clone_size: .; cdr3_nt: TGTGCCAGCAGTCGGACAGCCCAAGAGACCCAGTACTTC; cdr3_aa: CASSRTAQETQYF
d_call: TRBD2; v_call: TRBV7-2; j_call: TRBJ2-4; clone_size: few; cdr3_nt: TGTGCCAGCAGCCCGCGGTTTGTGGGGGGGGAAAACATTCAGTACTTC; cdr3_aa: CASSPRFVGGENIQYF
d_call: .; v_call: TRBV23-1; j_call: TRBJ1-5; clone_size: .; cdr3_nt: TGCGCCAGCCCGACAAGACATTTT; cdr3_aa: CASPTRHF
d_call: TRBD1; v_call: TRBV5-1; j_call: TRBJ2-4; clone_size: few; cdr3_nt: TGCGCCAGCAGCCACGGGTATCTCCTGCGACAGGGGGCAGCCAAAAACATTCAGTACTTC; cdr3_aa: CASSHGYLLRQGAAKNIQYF
d_call: .; v_call: TRBV28; j_call: TRBJ1-2; clone_size: .; cdr3_nt: TGTGCCAGCACTTCATGGGGGGCCCAGGGCTACACCTTC; cdr3_aa: CASTSWGAQGYTF
d_call: .; v_call: TRBV19; j_call: TRBJ2-1; clone_size: .; cdr3_nt: TGTGCCAGTGCCGGGACCCGATACAATGAGCAGTTCTTC; cdr3_aa: CASAGTRYNEQFF
d_call: .; v_call: TRBV6-2/TRBV6-3; j_call: TRBJ2-3; clone_size: .; cdr3_nt: TGTGCCAGCAGAGACCAGGGAGATACGCAGTATTTT; cdr3_aa: CASRDQGDTQYF
d_call: .; v_call: TRBV28; j_call: TRBJ2-7; clone_size: few; cdr3_nt: TGTGCCAGCAGTTTAATGGGGTGGGGTCTAGCAGAGGCCGAGCAGTACTTC; cdr3_aa: CASSLMGWGLAEAEQYF
d_call: .; v_call: TRBV29-1; j_call: TRBJ2-1; clone_size: few; cdr3_nt: TGCAGCGTTGCGGGAGATTACAATGAGCAGTTCTTC; cdr3_aa: CSVAGDYNEQFF
d_call: .; v_call: TRBV20-1; j_call: TRBJ1-5; clone_size: few; cdr3_nt: TGCAGTGCTAGAGATCGGGGTCAGCCCCAGCATTTT; cdr3_aa: CSARDRGQPQHF
d_call: .; v_call: TRBV15; j_call: TRBJ1-2; clone_size: few; cdr3_nt: TGTGCCACCAGCAGAGGTCACAGCTCAAGCTATGGCTACACCTTC; cdr3_aa: CATSRGHSSSYGYTF
d_call: TRBD2; v_call: TRBV5-4; j_call: TRBJ2-7; clone_size: .; cdr3_nt: TGTGCCAGCTCCAGGACTAGCGGTACCTACGAGCAGTACTTC; cdr3_aa: CASSRTSGTYEQYF
d_call: .; v_call: TRBV3-1; j_call: TRBJ2-3; clone_size: few; cdr3_nt: TGTGCCAGCAGCCAAGATTTAACGAATACGCAGTATTTT; cdr3_aa: CASSQDLTNTQYF
d_call: .; v_call: TRBV7-9; j_call: TRBJ2-3; clone_size: .; cdr3_nt: TGTGCCAGCAGCTTAGCAGTTTCGCGGGCTAGCACAGATACGCAGTATTTT; cdr3_aa: CASSLAVSRASTDTQYF
d_call: .; v_call: TRBV6-6; j_call: TRBJ2-1; clone_size: .; cdr3_nt: TGTGCCAGCAGTCGCACATCGGGGTGGGCCGATGAGCAGTTCTTC; cdr3_aa: CASSRTSGWADEQFF
d_call: .; v_call: TRBV10-3; j_call: TRBJ1-1; clone_size: .; cdr3_nt: TGTGCCATCAGTGAGTGGGGGACCACTGAAGCTTTCTTT; cdr3_aa: CAISEWGTTEAFF